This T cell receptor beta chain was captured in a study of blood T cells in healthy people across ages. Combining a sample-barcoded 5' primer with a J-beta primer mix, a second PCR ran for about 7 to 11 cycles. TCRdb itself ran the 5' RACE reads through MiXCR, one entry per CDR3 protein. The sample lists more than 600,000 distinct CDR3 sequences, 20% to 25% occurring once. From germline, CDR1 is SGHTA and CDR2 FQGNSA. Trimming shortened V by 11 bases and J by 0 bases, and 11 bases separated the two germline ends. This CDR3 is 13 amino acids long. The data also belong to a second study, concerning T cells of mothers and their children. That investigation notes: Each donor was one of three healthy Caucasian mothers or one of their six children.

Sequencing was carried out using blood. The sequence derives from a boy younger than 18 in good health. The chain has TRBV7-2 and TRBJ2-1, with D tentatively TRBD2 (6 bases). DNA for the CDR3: TGTGCCGGCGGGAAGGGCTCCTACAATGAGCAGTTCTTC. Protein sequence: CAGGKGSYNEQFF.